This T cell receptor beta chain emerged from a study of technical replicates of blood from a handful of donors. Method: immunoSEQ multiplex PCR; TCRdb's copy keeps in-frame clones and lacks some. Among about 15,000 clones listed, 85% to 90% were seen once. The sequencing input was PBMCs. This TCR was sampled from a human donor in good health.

The chain's CDR3 is CASSLSTVGYEQYF. The CDR3, as DNA: TGCGCCAGCAGCTTATCTACCGTCGGCTACGAGCAGTACTTC. The chain combines TRBV10-2 with TRBJ2-7; no clear D gene. Germline V gives CDR1 WSHSY, CDR2 SAAADI. V was cut by 6 bases and J by 3 bases, with 15 bases left in between. This CDR3 is built from 14 residues.